This T cell receptor beta chain was sequenced during a study of cytomegalovirus exposure and HLA in healthy donors. The PCR made use of 60 Vbeta and 13 Jbeta primers. TCRdb's table, derived via immunoSEQ multiplex PCR, lists solely in-frame clones and lacks some. The sample holds some 130,000 clones, around 73% seen once. This CDR3 region has 13 residues. CDR1 is SNHLY, CDR2 FYNNEI, per germline. Trimming removed 6 bases from V and 1 base from J, with 6 bases in between. This clone was picked up one time. Its antigen is not identified. When sampled, the donors appeared nominally healthy, though they likely had unrecorded immune exposures. Study-level points and caveats: An analysis done earlier found most TCR beta V segments productive about 87% or about 30% of the time. Later analysis identified several of the most significant clusters that appeared linked to common viral pathogens. In a later analysis, specific HLA alleles were associated with 15,000 to 20,000 TCR beta sequences at a 0.05 false discovery rate.

This chain connects TRBV2 to TRBJ1-4; D unclear. The sample was PBMCs. This receptor was obtained from a female donor in good health and CMV-seronegative. In DNA, the CDR3 is TGTGCCAGCAGAATCGGAACTAATGAAAAACTGTTTTTT. Amino acids: CASRIGTNEKLFF. Full variable domain (rest looked up from reference TRBV2 and TRBJ1-4): EPEVTQTPSHQVTQMGQEVILRCVPISNHLYFYWYRQILGQKVEFLVSFYNNEISEKSEIFDDQFSVERPDGSNFTLKIRSTKLEDSAMYFCASRIGTNEKLFFGSGTQLSVL.